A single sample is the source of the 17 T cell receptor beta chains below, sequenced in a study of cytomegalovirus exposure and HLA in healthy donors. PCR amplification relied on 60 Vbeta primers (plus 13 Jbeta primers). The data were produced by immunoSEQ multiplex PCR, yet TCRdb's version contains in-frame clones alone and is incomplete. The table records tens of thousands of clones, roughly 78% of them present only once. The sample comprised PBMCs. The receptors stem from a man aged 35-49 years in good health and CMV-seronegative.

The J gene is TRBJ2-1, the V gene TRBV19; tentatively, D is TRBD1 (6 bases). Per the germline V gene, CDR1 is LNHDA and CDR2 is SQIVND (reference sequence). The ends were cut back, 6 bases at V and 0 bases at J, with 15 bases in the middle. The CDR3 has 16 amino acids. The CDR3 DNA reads TGTGCCAGTAGCCTCCGAGCGGACAGCTCCTACAATGAGCAGTTCTTC. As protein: CASSLRADSSYNEQFF.

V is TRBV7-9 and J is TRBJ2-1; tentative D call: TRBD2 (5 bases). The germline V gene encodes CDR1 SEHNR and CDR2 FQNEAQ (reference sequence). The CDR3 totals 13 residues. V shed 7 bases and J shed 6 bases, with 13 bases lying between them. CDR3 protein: CASTQKRTNEQFF. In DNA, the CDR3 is TGTGCCAGCACCCAGAAGCGGACCAATGAGCAGTTCTTC.

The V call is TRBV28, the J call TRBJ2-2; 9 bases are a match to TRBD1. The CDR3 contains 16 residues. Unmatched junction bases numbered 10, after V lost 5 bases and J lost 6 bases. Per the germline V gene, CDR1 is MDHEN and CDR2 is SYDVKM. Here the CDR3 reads CASSLGRDRVSGELFF. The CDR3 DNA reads TGTGCCAGCAGTCTCGGTCGGGACAGGGTTTCCGGGGAGCTGTTTTTT.

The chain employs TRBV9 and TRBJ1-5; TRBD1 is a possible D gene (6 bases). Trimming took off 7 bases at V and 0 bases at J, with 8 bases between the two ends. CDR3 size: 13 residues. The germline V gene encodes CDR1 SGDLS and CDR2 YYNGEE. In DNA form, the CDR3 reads TGTGCCAGCGGGGGCACTAGCAATCAGCCCCAGCATTTT. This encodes CASGGTSNQPQHF. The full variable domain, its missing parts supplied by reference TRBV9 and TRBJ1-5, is DSGVTQTPKHLITATGQRVTLRCSPRSGDLSVYWYQQSLDQGLQFLIQYYNGEERAKGNILERFSAQQFPDLHSELNLSSLELGDSALYFCASGGTSNQPQHFGDGTRLSIL.

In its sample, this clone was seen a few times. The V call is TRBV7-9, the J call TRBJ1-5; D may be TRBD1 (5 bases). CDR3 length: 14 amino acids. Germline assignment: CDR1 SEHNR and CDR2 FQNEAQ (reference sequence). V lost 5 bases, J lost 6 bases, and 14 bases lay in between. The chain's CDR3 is CASSQGGVGQPQHF. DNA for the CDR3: TGTGCCAGCAGCCAAGGAGGGGTGGGTCAGCCCCAGCATTTT.

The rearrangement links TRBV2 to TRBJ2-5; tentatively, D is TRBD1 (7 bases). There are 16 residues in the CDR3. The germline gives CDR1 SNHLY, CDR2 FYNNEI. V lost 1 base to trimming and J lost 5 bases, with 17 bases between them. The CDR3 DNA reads TGTGCCAGCAGTGAAGGGTCAGGCAGGGGGGATGAGACCCAGTACTTC. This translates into CASSEGSGRGDETQYF.

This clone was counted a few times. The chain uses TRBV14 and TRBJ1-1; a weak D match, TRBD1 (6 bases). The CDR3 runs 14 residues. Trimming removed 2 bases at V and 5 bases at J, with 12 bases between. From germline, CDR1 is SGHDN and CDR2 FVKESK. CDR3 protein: CASSQLRGGTEAFF. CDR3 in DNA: TGTGCCAGCAGCCAACTCAGGGGCGGGACTGAAGCTTTCTTT.

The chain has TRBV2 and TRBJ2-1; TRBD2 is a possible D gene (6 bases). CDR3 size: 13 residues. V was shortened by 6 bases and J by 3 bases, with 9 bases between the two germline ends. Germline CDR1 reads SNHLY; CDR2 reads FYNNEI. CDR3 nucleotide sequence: TGTGCCAGCAGGGAGGGGCGCTACAATGAGCAGTTCTTC. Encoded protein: CASREGRYNEQFF.

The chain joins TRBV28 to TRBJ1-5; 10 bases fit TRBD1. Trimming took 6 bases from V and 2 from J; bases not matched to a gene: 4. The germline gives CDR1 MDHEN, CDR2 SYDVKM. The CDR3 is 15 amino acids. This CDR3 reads CASRYGTGGNQPQHF. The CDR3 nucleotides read TGTGCCAGCAGGTATGGGACAGGGGGCAATCAGCCCCAGCATTTT.

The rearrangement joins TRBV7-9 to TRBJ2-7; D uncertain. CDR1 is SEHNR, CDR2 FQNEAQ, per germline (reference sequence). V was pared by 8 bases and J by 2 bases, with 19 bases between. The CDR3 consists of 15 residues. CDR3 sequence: CASALTERTTYEQYF. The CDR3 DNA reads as TGTGCCAGCGCACTTACAGAGAGAACGACCTACGAGCAGTACTTC.

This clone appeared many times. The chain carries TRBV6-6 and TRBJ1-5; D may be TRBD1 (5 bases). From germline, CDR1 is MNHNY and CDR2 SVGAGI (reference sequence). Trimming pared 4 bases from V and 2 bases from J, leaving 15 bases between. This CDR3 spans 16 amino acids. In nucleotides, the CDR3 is TGTGCCAGCAGTTCCTTAACTGGGGCGGGCAATCAGCCCCAGCATTTT. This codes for CASSSLTGAGNQPQHF.

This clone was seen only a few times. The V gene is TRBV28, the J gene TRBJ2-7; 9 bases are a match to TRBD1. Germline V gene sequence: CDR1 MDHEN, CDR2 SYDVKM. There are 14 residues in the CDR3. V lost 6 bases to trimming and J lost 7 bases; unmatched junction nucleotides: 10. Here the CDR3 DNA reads TGTGCCAGCAGCCCAGGGACAGGGATGCGGGAGCAGTACTTC. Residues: CASSPGTGMREQYF.

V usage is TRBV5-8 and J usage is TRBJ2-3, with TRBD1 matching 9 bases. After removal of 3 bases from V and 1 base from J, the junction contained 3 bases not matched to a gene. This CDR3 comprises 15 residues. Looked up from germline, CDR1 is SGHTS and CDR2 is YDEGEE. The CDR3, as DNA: TGTGCCAGCAGCTCCGGGGACAGGGGCACAGATACGCAGTATTTT. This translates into CASSSGDRGTDTQYF.

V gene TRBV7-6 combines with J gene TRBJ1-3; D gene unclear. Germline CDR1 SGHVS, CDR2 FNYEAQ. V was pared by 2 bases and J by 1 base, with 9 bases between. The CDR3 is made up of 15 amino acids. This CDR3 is CASSLNGDSGNTIYF. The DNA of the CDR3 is TGTGCCAGCAGCTTAAACGGGGATTCTGGAAACACCATATATTTT.

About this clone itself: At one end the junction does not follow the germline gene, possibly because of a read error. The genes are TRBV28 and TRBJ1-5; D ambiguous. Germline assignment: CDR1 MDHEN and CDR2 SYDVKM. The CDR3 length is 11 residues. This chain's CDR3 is CATSVGQPQHF. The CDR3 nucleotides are TGTGCCACCAGTGTCGGTCAGCCCCAGCATTTT.

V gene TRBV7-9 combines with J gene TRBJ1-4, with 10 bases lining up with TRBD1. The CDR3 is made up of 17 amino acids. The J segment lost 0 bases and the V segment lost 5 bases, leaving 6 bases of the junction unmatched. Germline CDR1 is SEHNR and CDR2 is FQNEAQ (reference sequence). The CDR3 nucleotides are TGTGCCAGCAGCCTCCGGGACAGGGGAGCAACTAATGAAAAACTGTTTTTT. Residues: CASSLRDRGATNEKLFF.

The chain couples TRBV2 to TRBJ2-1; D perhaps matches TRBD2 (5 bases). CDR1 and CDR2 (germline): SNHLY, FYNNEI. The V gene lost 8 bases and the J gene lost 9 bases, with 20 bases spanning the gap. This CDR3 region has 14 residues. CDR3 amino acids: CASWGKDAGGEQFF. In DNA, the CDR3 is TGTGCCAGCTGGGGTAAGGACGCCGGAGGTGAGCAGTTCTTC.